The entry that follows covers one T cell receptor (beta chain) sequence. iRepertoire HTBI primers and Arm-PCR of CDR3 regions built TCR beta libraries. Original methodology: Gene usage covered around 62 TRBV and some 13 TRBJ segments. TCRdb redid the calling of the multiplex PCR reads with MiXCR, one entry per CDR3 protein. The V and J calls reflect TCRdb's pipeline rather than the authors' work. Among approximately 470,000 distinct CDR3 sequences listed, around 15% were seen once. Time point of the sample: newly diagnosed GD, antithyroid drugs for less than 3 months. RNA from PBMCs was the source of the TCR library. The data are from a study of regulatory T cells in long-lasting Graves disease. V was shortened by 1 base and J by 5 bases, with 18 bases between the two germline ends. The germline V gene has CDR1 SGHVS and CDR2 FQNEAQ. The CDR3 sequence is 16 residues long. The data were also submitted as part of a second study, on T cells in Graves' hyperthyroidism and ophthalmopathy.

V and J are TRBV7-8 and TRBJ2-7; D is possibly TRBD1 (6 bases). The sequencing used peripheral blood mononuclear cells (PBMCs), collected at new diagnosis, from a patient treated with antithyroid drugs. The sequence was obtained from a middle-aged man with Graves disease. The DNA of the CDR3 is TGTGCCAGCAGCTTAGAGGACAGTTCGTGGGGCCACGAGCAGTACTTC. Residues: CASSLEDSSWGHEQYF.